These 20 T cell receptor beta chains share one sample of origin, sequenced in a study of cytotoxic CD8 clonotypes in ibrutinib-treated CLL. The table came from immunoSEQ multiplex PCR; TCRdb's copy has only in-frame clones and leaves some out. The repertoire holds tens of thousands of clones, with approximately 69% as singletons. The sequencing here drew on PBMCs, taken after 12 months of ibrutinib treatment. Receptors originate from a human donor with chronic lymphocytic leukemia.

The chain recombines TRBV6-1 with TRBJ2-7; a possible D gene is TRBD2 (6 bases). Looked up from germline, CDR1 is MNHNS and CDR2 is SASEGT. The CDR3 is made up of 14 amino acids. The V and J ends lost 6 bases and 3 bases respectively, with 15 bases between them. CDR3 DNA sequence: TGTGCCAGCAGGAGACGGGGGAACGACTACGAGCAGTACTTC. This gives the protein CASRRRGNDYEQYF.

The CDR3: CSALGPNTGELFF. CDR3 bases: TGCAGCGCCCTTGGGCCGAACACCGGGGAGCTGTTTTTT. The chain uses TRBV29-1 and TRBJ2-2, with D hard to call. Germline V gives CDR1 SQVTM, CDR2 ANQGSEA. Trimming pared 7 bases from V and 0 bases from J, leaving 9 bases between. The CDR3 runs 13 residues.

There are a few counts of this clone. V is TRBV19 and J is TRBJ1-3; D call uncertain. The CDR3 totals 15 residues. Trimming shortened V by 0 bases and J by 2 bases, and 8 bases separated the two germline ends. Per germline, CDR1 LNHDA and CDR2 SQIVND (reference sequence). The CDR3 DNA sequence: TGTGCCAGTAGTATAGATCGAGGAACTGGAAACACCATATATTTT. Its translation is CASSIDRGTGNTIYF.

Here the CDR3 DNA reads TGCGCCAGCAGCTCCGGGGACAGTTGGTTGTCAGATACGCAGTATTTT. Protein product: CASSSGDSWLSDTQYF. The genes are TRBV5-1 and TRBJ2-3; the match to TRBD1 covers 7 bases. Germline assignment: CDR1 SGHRS and CDR2 YFSETQ. With V trimmed by 3 bases and J by 4 bases, 11 bases remained unmatched. This CDR3 is built from 16 residues.

The chain links TRBV9 to TRBJ1-3; no clear D gene. CDR1 SGDLS and CDR2 YYNGEE come from the germline V gene. There are 14 residues in the CDR3. The ends were cut back, 0 bases at V and 0 bases at J, with 4 bases in the middle. CDR3 in amino acids: CASSVASSGNTIYF. CDR3 DNA: TGTGCCAGCAGCGTAGCTAGCTCTGGAAACACCATATATTTT.

V and J are TRBV4-2 and TRBJ2-1, with 7 bases matching TRBD2. The V segment lost 3 bases and the J segment 8 bases; nucleotides outside the gene matches: 13. The CDR3 is 16 residues long. Germline lookup yields CDR1 LGHNA and CDR2 YNFKEQ. In DNA, the CDR3 is TGTGCCAGCAGCCATTTGGGGGGGACCTTGAGTGATGAGCAGTTCTTC. This encodes CASSHLGGTLSDEQFF.

This clone appeared a single time. The rearrangement links TRBV7-2 to TRBJ2-1; D may correspond to TRBD1 or TRBD2 (5 bases each). The CDR3 has 16 amino acids. V was trimmed by 1 base and J by 0 bases, leaving 10 bases between them. In germline, CDR1 is SGHTA, CDR2 FQGNSA. CDR3 residues: CASSLVRDRSYNEQFF. CDR3 coding DNA: TGTGCCAGCAGCTTAGTTCGGGACCGCTCCTACAATGAGCAGTTCTTC.

The CDR3 here is CASSPRGEGPNQPQHF. The CDR3 region has the DNA TGCGCCAGCAGCCCTAGAGGGGAAGGCCCGAATCAGCCCCAGCATTTT. The rearrangement uses TRBV4-1 and TRBJ1-5; D is possibly TRBD1 (5 bases). The V end lost 4 bases, the J end lost 4 bases, and 17 bases lay between the germline ends. The CDR3 spans 16 residues. Germline CDR1 MGHRA, CDR2 YSYEKL.

This clone was found a few times. The chain links TRBV5-4 to TRBJ2-1, with D perhaps given as TRBD1 or TRBD2 (6 bases each). Trimming stripped 0 bases from V and 9 bases from J, with 16 bases between. CDR3 size: 15 residues. Germline V gene sequence: CDR1 SGHNT, CDR2 YYREEE (reference sequence). CDR3 amino acids: CASSLVKGGGGEQFF. CDR3 nucleotides: TGTGCCAGCAGCTTGGTTAAGGGGGGCGGTGGTGAGCAGTTCTTC.

V and J are TRBV5-1 and TRBJ2-2; unclear D gene. Germline V lookup: CDR1 SGHRS, CDR2 YFSETQ. The CDR3 sequence is 12 residues long. V lost 1 base to trimming and J lost 6 bases, with 4 bases between them. CDR3 amino acids: CASSLLPGELFF. The CDR3 DNA reads as TGCGCCAGCAGCTTGCTTCCCGGGGAGCTGTTTTTT.

This chain connects TRBV7-2 to TRBJ2-5, with TRBD2 matching over 7 bases. The CDR3 is 14 amino acids. Germline V CDR1 and CDR2: SGHTA, FQGNSA. V shed 2 bases, J shed 5 bases, and the junction held 5 bases outside the gene matches. The chain's CDR3 is CASSLQRGPETQYF. CDR3 sequence (DNA): TGTGCCAGCAGCTTACAGCGGGGTCCGGAGACCCAGTACTTC.

This rearrangement joins TRBV5-5 to TRBJ1-3, with TRBD1 matching 7 bases. Germline CDR1 reads SGHKS; CDR2 reads YYEKEE (reference sequence). This CDR3 is 17 amino acids long. Losses at the gene ends were 4 bases for V and 0 bases for J; bases not matched to a gene: 10. CDR3 region: CASSLGTDSSSGNTIYF. CDR3 DNA: TGTGCCAGCAGCCTTGGGACAGACAGTAGCTCTGGAAACACCATATATTTT.

The chain couples TRBV28 to TRBJ1-6; D is undetermined. Germline-derived CDR1 and CDR2 are MDHEN and SYDVKM. Between the trimmed V and J ends, which lost 6 bases and 8 bases, there was a span of 14 bases. This CDR3 is 14 amino acids long. The CDR3 DNA reads as TGTGCCAGCAGCCGGGGTGGTAAAGATTCACCCCTCCACTTT. Its translation: CASSRGGKDSPLHF.

The rearrangement links TRBV28 to TRBJ2-5, with D perhaps matching TRBD1 (6 bases). V was pared by 5 bases and J by 2 bases, with 21 bases between. From germline, CDR1 is MDHEN and CDR2 SYDVKM. CDR3 length equals 17 residues. The CDR3 DNA follows: TGTGCCAGCAGTCTAGGGGGTTTGGCACGAGGGCAAGAGACCCAGTACTTC. It encodes CASSLGGLARGQETQYF.

The CDR3 loop reads CASSDSGLTETQYF. In nucleotides, the CDR3 is TGCGCCAGCAGTGATTCAGGGCTGACAGAGACCCAGTACTTC. The rearrangement uses TRBV10-1 and TRBJ2-5; TRBD1 is a possible D gene (5 bases). V lost 3 bases, J lost 4 bases, and 12 bases lay in between. Germline lookup yields CDR1 WNHNN and CDR2 SYGVQD (reference sequence). The CDR3 has 14 amino acids.

This CDR3 is CASSLAGPLNQPQHF. The CDR3 bases are TGTGCCAGCAGTTTGGCAGGTCCCTTAAATCAGCCCCAGCATTTT. This chain connects TRBV27 to TRBJ1-5; D is uncertain. CDR1 and CDR2 from the germline V gene are MNHEY and SMNVEV (reference sequence). The CDR3 extends over 15 amino acids. V was pared by 3 bases and J by 4 bases, with 13 bases between.

V gene TRBV14 combines with J gene TRBJ2-1; D is tentatively TRBD1 or TRBD2 (6 bases each). Germline CDR1 and CDR2: SGHDN and FVKESK. CDR3 length: 15 amino acids. Trimming shortened V by 1 base and J by 8 bases, and 15 bases separated the two germline ends. CDR3 region: CASSQGGLATHEQFF. CDR3 nucleotide sequence: TGTGCCAGCAGCCAAGGGGGGCTAGCGACCCATGAGCAGTTCTTC.

This clone was seen a handful of times. The CDR3 is CASSLEGDEIYGYTF. Written as DNA, the CDR3 is TGCGCCAGCAGCTTGGAAGGGGACGAAATCTATGGCTACACCTTC. This chain uses TRBV5-1 with TRBJ1-2, with a weak D call TRBD1 (5 bases). Deletions cut 0 bases from V and 4 bases from J, with 13 bases between. The CDR3 has 15 amino acids. The germline gives CDR1 SGHRS, CDR2 YFSETQ.

This clone appeared a single time. This chain uses TRBV7-3 with TRBJ2-3; the match to TRBD2 covers 15 bases. The CDR3 is 18 amino acids. The trim removed 5 bases at V and 6 bases at J, leaving 12 bases unmatched. Germline loops: CDR1 SGHTA, CDR2 FQGTGA. The CDR3 sequence: CASSATGTSGGLGDTQYF. Written as DNA, the CDR3 is TGTGCCAGCAGCGCCACCGGGACTAGCGGGGGGCTTGGGGATACGCAGTATTTT.

The rearrangement links TRBV5-4 to TRBJ2-3, with D perhaps matching TRBD2 (7 bases). Per the germline V gene, CDR1 is SGHNT and CDR2 is YYREEE (reference sequence). V was shortened by 4 bases and J by 1 base, with 25 bases between the two germline ends. This CDR3 spans 19 amino acids. DNA of the CDR3: TGTGCCAGCAGCCAAACACCTCAGGGGCTGGCGGGGGGCACAGATACGCAGTATTTT. This translates into CASSQTPQGLAGGTDTQYF. The whole variable domain, filled in from reference TRBV5-4 and TRBJ2-3, reads ETGVTQSPTHLIKTRGQQVTLRCSSQSGHNTVSWYQQALGQGPQFIFQYYREEENGRGNFPPRFSGLQFPNYSSELNVNALELDDSALYLCASSQTPQGLAGGTDTQYFGPGTRLTVL.